Following are 7 T cell receptor beta chains from one sample sequenced in a study of response to subunit inactivated influenza vaccine. In TCRdb, the RT-PCR reads were re-called with MiXCR into one record per CDR3 protein. Altogether 450,000 to 500,000 distinct CDR3 sequences are present, approximately 11% being singletons, with the ten largest covering 9.5% to 15%. Material: PBMCs from blood, obtained roughly 47 days after vaccination. The receptor set was obtained from a man aged 50-60 years who received an inactivated influenza vaccine.

This clonotype was found a few times. The chain uses TRBV29-1 and TRBJ2-7; D assignment may be TRBD1 or TRBD2 (6 bases each). In germline, CDR1 is SQVTM, CDR2 ANQGSEA. The CDR3 loop spans 11 amino acids. V was clipped by 6 bases and J by 6 bases, with 12 bases between them. CDR3 sequence: CSVPWGAEQYF. CDR3 bases: TGCAGCGTCCCCTGGGGGGCCGAGCAGTACTTC.

The CDR3 DNA reads TGTGCCATCAGTCTAAAAACCGGGACAAAAGAGACCCAGTACTTC. It yields the protein CAISLKTGTKETQYF. The chain couples TRBV10-3 to TRBJ2-5; maybe TRBD1 (6 bases). V lost 5 bases and J 3 bases, leaving 16 bases between the germline ends. Germline lookup yields CDR1 ENHRY and CDR2 SYGVKD. The CDR3 has 15 amino acids.

In this sample, this clonotype turned up a few times. This chain connects TRBV4-3 to TRBJ1-3; the D is unclear. The CDR3 extends over 14 amino acids. Looked up from germline, CDR1 is LGHNA and CDR2 is YSLEER. V shed 1 base and J shed 0 bases, with 4 bases lying between them. The CDR3 is CASSQGYSGNTIYF. CDR3 coding DNA: TGCGCCAGCAGCCAAGGATACTCTGGAAACACCATATATTTT.

The gene calls are TRBV29-1 and TRBJ2-1; tentatively, D is TRBD2 (5 bases). V was pared by 7 bases and J by 7 bases, with 17 bases between. The germline V gene has CDR1 SQVTM and CDR2 ANQGSEA. There are 13 residues in the CDR3. For the CDR3, the DNA is TGCAGCGCTTCCCGCGAGGGAGATAATGAGCAGTTCTTC. Its protein product is CSASREGDNEQFF.

There are many counts of this clonotype. V and J are TRBV20-1 and TRBJ2-5, with D tentatively TRBD1 (5 bases). The germline CDR1 and CDR2 sequences are DFQATT and SNEGSKA (reference sequence). V was trimmed by 7 bases and J by 2 bases, leaving 11 bases between them. The CDR3 extends over 12 amino acids. The DNA of the CDR3 is TGCAGTGTAACAGGACATCAAGAGACCCAGTACTTC. This translates into CSVTGHQETQYF.

This clonotype was counted only a few times. The genes are TRBV6-2 or TRBV6-3 and TRBJ1-2; no firm D call. Germline values: CDR1 MNHEY, CDR2 SVGEGT. The CDR3 spans 14 residues. The V gene lost 2 bases and the J gene lost 6 bases, with 13 bases spanning the gap. The CDR3 sequence: CASSYPLGTDGYTF. In nucleotides, the CDR3 is TGTGCCAGCAGTTACCCTCTGGGAACGGATGGCTACACCTTC.

The chain is built from TRBV5-1 and TRBJ1-6; D remains unclear. The CDR3 covers 12 residues. V was shortened by 1 base and J by 7 bases, with 3 bases between the two germline ends. Germline CDR1 and CDR2: SGHRS and YFSETQ. CDR3: CASSLPNSPLHF. The CDR3 bases are TGCGCCAGCAGCTTGCCGAATTCACCCCTCCACTTT.